This T cell receptor (beta chain) was obtained from a study of blood T cell repertoires in COVID-19. Concerning this clone: Distinct nucleotide sequences in the sample also encode this CDR3.

The protocol was immunoSEQ multiplex PCR, while the TCRdb copy is restricted to in-frame clones and leaves out a portion. The profile covers some 180,000 clones, with approximately 90% appearing a single time and around 5.8% taken by the ten largest. This CDR3 contains 16 residues. Trimming removed 0 bases from V and 2 bases from J, with 12 bases in between. Per germline, CDR1 SGHVS and CDR2 FNYEAQ. The sequencing sample was made of peripheral blood. The source is a middle-aged man with active or convalescent COVID-19. The chain carries TRBV7-6 and TRBJ2-3, with D possibly TRBD2 on 6 matching bases. CDR3 DNA: TGTGCCAGCAGCTTAGCCTCCGGGGGAGACACAGATACGCAGTATTTT. Translating it yields CASSLASGGDTDTQYF.